The next 18 T cell receptor beta chains were all read from a single sample in a study of blood T cell repertoires in COVID-19. Using immunoSEQ multiplex PCR, the repertoire was profiled, and TCRdb retains in-frame clones only, with some absent. The sample contains around 270,000 clones, around 87% of which appear only once. Material for sequencing was peripheral blood. The receptors originated from a woman in her sixties or seventies with COVID-19, enrolled during active disease.

The chain carries TRBV25-1 and TRBJ2-1, with TRBD2 identical over 10 bases. Germline CDR1 reads MGHDK; CDR2 reads SYGVNS. The length of the CDR3 is 17 residues. Trimming removed 5 bases from V and 6 bases from J; junction bases left unmatched: 13. CDR3 amino acids: CASSSQYSGRKVNEQFF. The CDR3 region has the DNA TGTGCCAGCAGTTCCCAATATAGCGGGAGGAAGGTCAATGAGCAGTTCTTC.

The rearrangement joins TRBV30 to TRBJ1-1, with D possibly being TRBD1 (5 bases). The CDR3 has 13 residues. CDR1 is GTSNPN, CDR2 SVGIG, per germline (reference sequence). Trimming took 1 base from V and 0 from J, leaving 6 bases between them. The CDR3 loop is CAWSGTLNTEAFF. CDR3 in DNA: TGTGCCTGGAGTGGGACACTGAACACTGAAGCTTTCTTT.

This clone was observed once. This sequence joins TRBV9 and TRBJ2-1, with 7 bases matching TRBD2. CDR1 SGDLS and CDR2 YYNGEE come from the germline V gene. CDR3 length: 16 residues. J lost 5 bases, V lost 1 base, and 9 bases had no gene match. CDR3 sequence reads: CASSVSGSSGDNEQFF. CDR3 sequence (DNA): TGTGCCAGCAGCGTATCAGGGTCTAGCGGCGACAATGAGCAGTTCTTC.

This clone has a handful of counts. This chain uses TRBV27 with TRBJ2-3; 7 positions match TRBD1. Looked up from germline, CDR1 is MNHEY and CDR2 is SMNVEV (reference sequence). This CDR3 is 16 amino acids long. Trimming cost V 6 bases and J 1 base; bases outside gene matches: 10. The DNA of the CDR3 is TGTGCCAGCAGAGAGAACAGGGGATTGGGCACAGATACGCAGTATTTT. It codes for CASRENRGLGTDTQYF.

The CDR3 region has the DNA TGTGCCAGCAGTAGCCATACAGGCGAAGCTAACTATGGCTACACCTTC. Its translation is CASSSHTGEANYGYTF. The rearrangement links TRBV27 to TRBJ1-2, with TRBD1 as a possible D gene (5 bases). The V and J ends lost 5 bases and 0 bases respectively, with 16 bases between them. This CDR3 comprises 16 residues. Germline V lookup: CDR1 MNHEY, CDR2 SMNVEV (reference sequence).

This clone came up once. J is TRBJ1-1 and V is TRBV5-1; no firm D call. This CDR3 is 14 amino acids long. Trimming shortened V by 4 bases and J by 1 base, and 11 bases separated the two germline ends. Germline values: CDR1 SGHRS, CDR2 YFSETQ. CDR3: CASSRTTGNTEAFF. The CDR3 DNA sequence: TGCGCCAGCAGCCGTACTACGGGGAACACTGAAGCTTTCTTT.

The V call is TRBV6-1, the J call TRBJ2-7; a weak D match, TRBD2 (5 bases). The V gene lost 3 bases and the J gene lost 7 bases, with 22 bases spanning the gap. CDR1 is MNHNS and CDR2 is SASEGT in the germline V gene. CDR3 length: 16 residues. The CDR3 spells CASSDGGLPYGEEQYF. The CDR3 nucleotides are TGTGCCAGCAGTGACGGCGGACTCCCGTACGGGGAAGAGCAGTACTTC.

The chain recombines TRBV29-1 with TRBJ1-5; perhaps TRBD1 as D (6 bases). The V gene lost 3 bases and the J gene lost 0 bases, with 12 bases spanning the gap. Germline V gives CDR1 SQVTM, CDR2 ANQGSEA. This CDR3 contains 15 residues. CDR3: CSVERTAYSNQPQHF. The CDR3, as DNA: TGCAGCGTTGAGAGGACAGCCTATAGCAATCAGCCCCAGCATTTT.

As regards this clone: At the DNA level, this CDR3 is encoded by other sequences in the same sample as well. This chain links TRBV30 with TRBJ1-6, with D unclear. This CDR3 comprises 11 residues. Trimming took 2 bases from V and 9 from J, leaving 5 bases between them. CDR1 is GTSNPN, CDR2 SVGIG, per germline (reference sequence). The CDR3 DNA reads as TGTGCCTGGAGTCCGGGTTCACCCCTCCACTTT. This encodes CAWSPGSPLHF.

The chain has TRBV18 and TRBJ2-3; D might be TRBD2 (5 bases). The CDR3 is 12 amino acids. V lost 9 bases and J 0 bases, leaving 7 bases between the germline ends. CDR1 is KGHSH and CDR2 is LQKENI in the germline V gene. The CDR3 protein is CASGLSTDTQYF. As DNA, the CDR3 is TGTGCCAGTGGACTTAGCACAGATACGCAGTATTTT. The variable domain in full, with the rest retrieved from reference TRBV18 and TRBJ2-3, is NAGVMQNPRHLVRRRGQEARLRCSPMKGHSHVYWYRQLPEEGLKFMVYLQKENIIDESGMPKERFSAEFPKEGPSILRIQQVVRGDSAAYFCASGLSTDTQYFGPGTRLTVL.

Written as DNA, the CDR3 is TGTGCCAGCAGTTGGTACGTGGCGGCTAGCGGGAGCTCCTACAATGAGCAGTTCTTC. Encoded protein: CASSWYVAASGSSYNEQFF. The J gene is TRBJ2-1, the V gene TRBV6-2 or TRBV6-3; 10 bases line up with TRBD2. Germline CDR1 is MNHEY and CDR2 is SVGEGT. The CDR3 has 19 residues. V dropped 4 bases and J dropped 0; count of bases not matched to a gene: 12.

This chain joins TRBV18 and TRBJ2-1, with 9 bases aligning to TRBD1. The CDR3 is 15 residues long. The J segment lost 4 bases and the V segment lost 0 bases, leaving 1 base of the junction unmatched. The germline CDR1 and CDR2 sequences are KGHSH and LQKENI. CDR3 sequence: CASSPPGQGYNEQFF. The CDR3 bases are TGTGCCAGCTCACCACCGGGACAGGGTTACAATGAGCAGTTCTTC.

The rearrangement links TRBV19 to TRBJ1-6, with 9 bases matching TRBD1. The CDR3 has 18 amino acids. Germline CDR1 is LNHDA and CDR2 is SQIVND (reference sequence). V shed 1 base and J 9 bases; nucleotides not matched to a gene: 13. CDR3 in DNA: TGTGCCAGTAGTATAGCCTCTACGGGGACAGGGTTATCTTCACCCCTCCACTTT. Translating gives CASSIASTGTGLSSPLHF.

This chain joins TRBV10-3 and TRBJ2-1, with a possible D match to TRBD1 (6 bases). The CDR3 length is 11 residues. Trimming cost V 5 bases and J 9 bases, with 8 bases left between them. Looked up from germline, CDR1 is ENHRY and CDR2 is SYGVKD. This chain's CDR3 is CAISQTGEQFF. CDR3 sequence (DNA): TGTGCCATCAGTCAGACAGGTGAGCAGTTCTTC.

The V gene is TRBV20-1, the J gene TRBJ1-1; D unclear. Trimming pared 1 base from V and 11 bases from J, leaving 11 bases between. This CDR3 has 11 amino acids. Germline loops: CDR1 DFQATT, CDR2 SNEGSKA (reference sequence). CDR3 sequence: CSARARDRAFF. The CDR3 bases are TGCAGTGCTAGAGCGAGGGATCGGGCTTTCTTT.

The rearrangement uses TRBV5-1 and TRBJ1-2, with TRBD1 matching over 8 bases. This CDR3 comprises 14 residues. Germline lookup yields CDR1 SGHRS and CDR2 YFSETQ. The trim removed 3 bases at V and 8 bases at J, leaving 9 bases unmatched. The CDR3 region has the DNA TGCGCCAGCAGCTCGGGGACAGGACCGGGAGGCTACACCTTC. The encoded protein is CASSSGTGPGGYTF.

This clone was observed a few times. The chain carries TRBV3-1 (or the pseudogene TRBV3-2) and TRBJ2-2, with 7 bases matching TRBD2. Germline assignment: CDR1 LGHDT and CDR2 YNNKEL (reference sequence). V lost 8 bases and J lost 5; bases outside the gene matches: 11. The CDR3 runs 15 residues. CDR3 loop: CASLSGGSRTGELFF. CDR3 nucleotides: TGTGCCAGCCTCTCTGGCGGGAGCCGAACCGGGGAGCTGTTTTTT.

J is TRBJ1-1 and V is TRBV5-4; D possibly corresponds to TRBD1 (6 bases). Germline V gene data show CDR1 as SGHNT and CDR2 as YYREEE (reference sequence). The CDR3 extends over 15 amino acids. Trimming shortened V by 0 bases and J by 4 bases, and 13 bases separated the two germline ends. CDR3 protein: CASSLANREGTEAFF. CDR3 bases: TGTGCCAGCAGCTTGGCGAACAGGGAGGGCACTGAAGCTTTCTTT.